The present entry profiles one TCR beta chain with its context. The CDR3 loop spans 13 amino acids. Germline CDR1 and CDR2: SGHTA and FQGNSA. Between the trimmed V and J ends, which lost 8 bases and 2 bases, there was a span of 13 bases. This record belongs to a study of OX40 agonist ivuxolimab in advanced cancers. Study as a whole: The patients' treatment was ivuxolimab, an agonistic anti-OX40 (CD134) antibody. Patients received ivuxolimab, an intravenous treatment, every 2 weeks at 0.01 to 10 mg/kg.

The assay was immunoSEQ multiplex PCR, and TCRdb's table has in-frame clones only and misses some. The table has just under 100,000 clones, roughly 95% seen once. This receptor was identified in an adult with an advanced solid tumor such as melanoma, head and neck, liver or kidney cancer. The sequencing here drew on CD4+ or CD8+ T cells sorted from blood, taken in a trial of the OX40 agonist ivuxolimab. The chain links TRBV7-2 to TRBJ2-7, with D possibly matching TRBD2 (5 bases). In DNA, the CDR3 is TGTGCCAGCTCTCATATCGGGACCTACGAGCAGTACTTC. It encodes CASSHIGTYEQYF.